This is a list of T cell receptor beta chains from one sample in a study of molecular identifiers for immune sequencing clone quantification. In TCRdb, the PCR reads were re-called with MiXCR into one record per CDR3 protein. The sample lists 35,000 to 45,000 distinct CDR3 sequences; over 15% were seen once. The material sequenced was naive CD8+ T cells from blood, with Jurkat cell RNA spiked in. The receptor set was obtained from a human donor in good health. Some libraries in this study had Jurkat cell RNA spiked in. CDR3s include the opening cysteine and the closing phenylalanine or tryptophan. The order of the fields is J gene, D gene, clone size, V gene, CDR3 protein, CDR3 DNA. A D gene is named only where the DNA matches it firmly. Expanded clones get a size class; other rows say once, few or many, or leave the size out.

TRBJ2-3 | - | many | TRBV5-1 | CASSLAGADTQYF | TGCGCCAGCAGCTTGGCCGGCGCAGATACGCAGTATTTT
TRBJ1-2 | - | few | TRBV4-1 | CASSPQSDGHFYGYTF | TGCGCCAGCAGCCCCCAGAGCGATGGGCATTTCTATGGCTACACCTTC
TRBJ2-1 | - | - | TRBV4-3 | CASSQDAGSSYNEQFF | TGCGCCAGCAGCCAAGATGCCGGTAGCTCCTACAATGAGCAGTTCTTC
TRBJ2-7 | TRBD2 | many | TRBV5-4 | CASSLREAPYEQYF | TGTGCCAGCAGCTTGCGGGAGGCCCCCTACGAGCAGTACTTC
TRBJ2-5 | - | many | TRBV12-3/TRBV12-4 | CATRELGRDGTQYF | TGTGCCACCCGAGAGTTGGGCAGGGATGGGACCCAGTACTTC
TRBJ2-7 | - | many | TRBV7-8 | CASSFSVRAASYEQYF | TGTGCCAGCAGCTTTAGTGTCCGGGCGGCCTCCTACGAGCAGTACTTC
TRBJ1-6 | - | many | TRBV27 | CASSFGGAGYNSPLHF | TGTGCCAGCAGTTTTGGAGGGGCCGGCTATAATTCACCCCTCCACTTT
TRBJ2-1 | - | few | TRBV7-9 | CASSWTVVEQFF | TGTGCCAGCAGCTGGACAGTTGTTGAGCAGTTCTTC
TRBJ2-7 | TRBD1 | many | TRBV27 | CASSLMYTGAYEQYF | TGTGCCAGCAGTTTAATGTACACAGGGGCCTACGAGCAGTACTTC
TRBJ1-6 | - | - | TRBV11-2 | CASSYGSGPLHF | TGTGCCAGCAGCTATGGGTCGGGACCCCTCCACTTT
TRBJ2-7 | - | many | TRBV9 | CASSVGNRAFGYEQYF | TGTGCCAGCAGCGTAGGGAACAGGGCATTCGGCTACGAGCAGTACTTC
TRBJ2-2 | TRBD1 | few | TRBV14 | CASSQERRGRVWTGELFF | TGTGCCAGCAGCCAAGAGCGTAGGGGGCGCGTCTGGACCGGGGAGCTGTTTTTT
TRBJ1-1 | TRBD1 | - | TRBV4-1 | CASSHDRAGDTEAFF | TGCGCCAGCAGCCACGACAGGGCGGGGGACACTGAAGCTTTCTTT
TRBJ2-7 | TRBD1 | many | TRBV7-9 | CASSANRGRSVQYF | TGTGCCAGCAGCGCCAACAGGGGGAGGTCGGTGCAGTACTTC
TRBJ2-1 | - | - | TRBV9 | CASSVIGDGNEQFF | TGTGCCAGCAGCGTGATTGGGGATGGCAATGAGCAGTTCTTC
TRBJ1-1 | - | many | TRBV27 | CASSSDLGGTEAFF | TGTGCCAGCAGTTCCGATTTGGGCGGCACTGAAGCTTTCTTT
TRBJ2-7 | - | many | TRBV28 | CASSQGTSSYEQYF | TGTGCCAGCAGTCAGGGGACCTCCTCCTACGAGCAGTACTTC
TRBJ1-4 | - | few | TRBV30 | CAWSVGPGTTNEKLFF | TGTGCCTGGAGTGTGGGCCCAGGGACAACTAATGAAAAACTGTTTTTT
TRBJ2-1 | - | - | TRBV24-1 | CATSELPGREPNEQFF | TGTGCCACCAGTGAGCTGCCGGGACGGGAGCCAAACGAACAGTTCTTC
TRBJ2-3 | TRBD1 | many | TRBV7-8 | CASRVSGGSTDTQYF | TGTGCCAGCAGGGTTTCAGGGGGAAGCACAGATACGCAGTATTTT
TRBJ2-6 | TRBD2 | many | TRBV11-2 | CASSLAPRGEVFSGANVLTF | TGTGCCAGCAGCTTAGCCCCGCGGGGGGAAGTATTCTCTGGGGCCAACGTCCTGACTTTC
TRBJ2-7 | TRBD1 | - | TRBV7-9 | CASSLGGQGDYEQCF | TGTGCCAGCAGCTTAGGAGGACAGGGAGACTACGAGCAGTGCTTC
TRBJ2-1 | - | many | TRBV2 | CATDPGGGYNEQFF | TGTGCCACGGACCCGGGGGGCGGCTACAATGAGCAGTTCTTC
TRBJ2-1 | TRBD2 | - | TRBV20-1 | CSARDHSPSGRKSSYNEQFF | TGCAGTGCTAGAGATCACTCGCCTAGCGGGAGGAAGAGCTCCTACAATGAGCAGTTCTTC
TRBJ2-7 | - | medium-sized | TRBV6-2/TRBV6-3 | CASKGRGRASYEQYF | TGTGCCAGCAAGGGCCGGGGCCGGGCCTCCTACGAGCAGTACTTC
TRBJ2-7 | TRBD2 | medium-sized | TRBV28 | CASSPGPGLAVEQYF | TGTGCCAGCAGTCCGGGCCCGGGACTAGCGGTTGAGCAGTACTTC
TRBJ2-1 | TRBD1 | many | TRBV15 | CATSTGTGFNEQFF | TGTGCCACCAGCACCGGGACAGGGTTCAATGAGCAGTTCTTC
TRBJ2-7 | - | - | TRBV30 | CAWSVGAGAYEQYF | TGTGCCTGGAGTGTAGGTGCCGGAGCCTACGAGCAGTACTTC
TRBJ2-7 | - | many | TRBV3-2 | CASSQDTGGRGHEQYF | TGTGCCAGCAGCCAAGATACTGGCGGGAGGGGCCACGAGCAGTACTTC
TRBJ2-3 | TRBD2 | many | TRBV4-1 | CASSHPAGGTDTQYF | TGCGCCAGCAGCCACCCGGCGGGGGGCACAGATACGCAGTATTTT
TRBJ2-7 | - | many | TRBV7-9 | CASRPDSLYEQYF | TGTGCCAGCCGGCCCGACAGCCTATACGAGCAGTACTTC
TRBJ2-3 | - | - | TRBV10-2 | CASSESSVNSRGDTQYF | TGCGCCAGCAGTGAGTCGAGTGTTAACAGCCGGGGAGATACGCAGTATTTT
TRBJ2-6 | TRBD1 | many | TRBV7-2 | CASSLKKGAAGANVLTF | TGTGCCAGCAGCTTGAAAAAGGGGGCGGCTGGGGCCAACGTCCTGACTTTC
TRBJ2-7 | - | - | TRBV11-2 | CASSLLVASYEQYF | TGTGCCAGCAGCTTGTTAGTGGCCTCCTACGAGCAGTACTTC